The table lists the clone carrying this TCR beta chain with a few counts. The antigen remains undetermined. Preparation of the TCRbeta library used unique molecular identifiers. TCRdb processed the PCR reads anew with MiXCR; each CDR3 protein has one entry. The table has 500,000 to 750,000 distinct CDR3 sequences, 25% to 30% seen once. Trimming left V 2 bases short and J 0 bases short, with 11 bases between. This CDR3 has 16 residues. This sample stems from a study of T-cell reconstitution after alpha-beta-depleted transplantation in children. Study-wide results and limits: In patients about two months after transplant, alpha-beta T cells reportedly arose from several hundred expanded graft clones. It was surviving recipient T cells and thymic progenitors that gave some patients high TCRbeta diversity at day 60. After one year, T-cell counts and TCRbeta diversity mostly came from new T cells.

This TCR was recovered from a boy under two years old with Wiskott-Aldrich syndrome, due to receive a stem cell transplant. The J gene is TRBJ2-1, the V gene TRBV12-3 or TRBV12-4, with D maybe TRBD2 (5 bases). Sequencing used PBMCs, obtained before TCRalphabeta/CD19-depleted stem cell transplant. CDR3 protein: CASSLRVGSSYNEQFF. The CDR3 DNA follows: TGTGCCAGCAGTTTAAGAGTTGGGAGCTCCTACAATGAGCAGTTCTTC.